This T cell receptor (beta chain) is drawn from a study of cytotoxic CD8 clonotypes in ibrutinib-treated CLL. The assay was immunoSEQ multiplex PCR, and TCRdb's table has in-frame clones only and misses some. The sample lists under 300,000 clones, under 80% seen once, with roughly 15% in the top ten. V lost 5 bases to trimming and J lost 3 bases, with 8 bases between them. The CDR3 contains 11 residues. The germline gives CDR1 DFQATT, CDR2 SNEGSKA (reference sequence). The chain recombines TRBV20-1 with TRBJ2-7; D gene ambiguous. The sample in question was PBMCs, obtained after 24 months of ibrutinib treatment. The source is a human donor with chronic lymphocytic leukemia. The DNA for the CDR3 is TGCAGTGCTGATAGAGGCTACGAGCAGTACTTC. Translated: CSADRGYEQYF.